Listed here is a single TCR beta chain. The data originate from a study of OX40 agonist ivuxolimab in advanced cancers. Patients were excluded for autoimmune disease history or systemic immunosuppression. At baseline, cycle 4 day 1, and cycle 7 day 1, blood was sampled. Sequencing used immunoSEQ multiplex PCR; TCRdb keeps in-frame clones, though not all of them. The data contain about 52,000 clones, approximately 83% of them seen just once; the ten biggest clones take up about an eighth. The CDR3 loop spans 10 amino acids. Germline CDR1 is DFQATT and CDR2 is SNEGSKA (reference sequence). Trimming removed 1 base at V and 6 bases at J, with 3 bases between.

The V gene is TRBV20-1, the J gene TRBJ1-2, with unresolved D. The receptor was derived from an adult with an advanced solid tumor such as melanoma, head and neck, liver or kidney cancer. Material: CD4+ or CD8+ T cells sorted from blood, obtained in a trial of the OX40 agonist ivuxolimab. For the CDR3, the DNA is TGCAGTGCTAGAGCCGATGGCTACACCTTC. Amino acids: CSARADGYTF.